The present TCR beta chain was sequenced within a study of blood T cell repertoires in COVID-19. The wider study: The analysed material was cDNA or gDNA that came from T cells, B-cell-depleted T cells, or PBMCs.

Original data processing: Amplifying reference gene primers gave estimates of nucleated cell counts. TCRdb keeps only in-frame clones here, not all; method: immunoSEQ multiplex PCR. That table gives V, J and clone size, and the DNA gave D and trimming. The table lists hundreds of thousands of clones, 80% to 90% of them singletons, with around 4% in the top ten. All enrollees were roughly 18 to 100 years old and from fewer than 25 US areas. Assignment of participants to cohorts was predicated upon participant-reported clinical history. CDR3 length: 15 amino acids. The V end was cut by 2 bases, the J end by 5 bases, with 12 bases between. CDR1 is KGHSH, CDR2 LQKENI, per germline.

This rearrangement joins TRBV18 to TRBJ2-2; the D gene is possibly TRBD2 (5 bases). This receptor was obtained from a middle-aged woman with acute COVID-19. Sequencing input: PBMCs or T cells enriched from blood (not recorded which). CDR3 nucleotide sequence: TGTGCCAGCTCACCAAGGGCCGAGGGAACCGGGGAGCTGTTTTTT. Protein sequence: CASSPRAEGTGELFF.